This T cell receptor beta chain was recorded in a study of shared clonotypes between healthy human individuals. The table came from immunoSEQ multiplex PCR; TCRdb's copy has only in-frame clones and leaves some out. The sample records roughly 2.4 million clones, roughly 95% being singletons. Broader study findings: Naive subsets typically showed greater estimated richness than memory subsets. In having few donors, the study represented limited genetic and exposure-history diversity. Approximately 4.6% of naive CD4 clonotypes were shared across four donors. Rarefaction indicated that sorted-subset sequencing remained incomplete although depth was large.

J gave up 0 bases and V 4 bases, and 1 base lay outside the gene matches. Germline V lookup: CDR1 SGDLS, CDR2 YYNGEE. The CDR3 covers 15 residues. A remark on this clone: Its antigen is not known.

The chain links TRBV9 to TRBJ2-2, with 9 bases lining up with TRBD2. Specimen: naive CD4+ T cells sorted from blood. The sample's subset: CD45RA+ positively selected. This receptor was obtained from a man younger than 35 in good health. CDR3 nucleotides: TGTGCCAGCAGCCAGCGGGGGGCGAACACCGGGGAGCTGTTTTTT. Translating gives CASSQRGANTGELFF.